Listed here are 2 T cell receptor beta chains from one sample, sequenced in a study of blood T cell repertoires in COVID-19 (dated by TCRdb to the early 2020s). The method behind the library was the immunoSEQ multiplex PCR assay. Here the immuneACCESS table is served through TCRdb, limited to in-frame sequences with V and J called. Missing clones are a known gap in these copies; in checked studies unresolved V genes cover under half, and the rest lacks a known reason. Present in this sample are 200,000 to 300,000 clones, more than 75% of which were seen just once. 1.5% to 2% of the sample belongs to the ten largest clones. Sequenced: peripheral blood. The source of these receptors is a woman aged 60 to 75 who had recovered from COVID-19.

CDR3 in amino acids: CASSMFRESYNEQFF. The CDR3 DNA follows: TGTGCCAGTAGTATGTTTAGAGAATCCTACAATGAGCAGTTCTTC. The chain couples TRBV19 to TRBJ2-1; D is uncertain. Trimming stripped 3 bases from V and 1 base from J, with 10 bases between. The CDR3 spans 15 residues. The V gene's germline CDR1 is LNHDA and CDR2 SQIVND (reference sequence).

The chain uses TRBV29-1 and TRBJ2-3; TRBD2 aligns across 11 bases. J lost 9 bases, V lost 3 bases, and 17 bases had no gene match. Germline-derived CDR1 and CDR2 are SQVTM and ANQGSEA. CDR3 length: 17 residues. In DNA, the CDR3 is TGCAGCGTTGAGGGCCCTAGCGGGGGGCTCGGCGTGTGGACGCAGTATTTT. Translated, it gives CSVEGPSGGLGVWTQYF.